The present T cell receptor beta chain was sequenced within a study of blood T cell repertoires in COVID-19. Study summary: Donors in the United States, Italy and Spain gave samples during acute or convalescent COVID-19.

Libraries were prepared by immunoSEQ multiplex PCR; TCRdb keeps only in-frame clonotypes and omits some of them. The sample has approximately 300,000 clones, around 82% seen once. The CDR3 spans 12 residues. Trimming took 10 bases from V and 7 from J, leaving 16 bases between them. Germline CDR1 LNHDA, CDR2 SQIVND (reference sequence). Sequenced material: peripheral blood. The chain has TRBV19 and TRBJ1-2; no clear D. The clonotype comes from a woman between 50 and 59 years old with acute or convalescent COVID-19. CDR3 residues: CATLREGIGYTF. In nucleotides, the CDR3 is TGTGCCACCTTAAGGGAGGGAATTGGCTACACCTTC.